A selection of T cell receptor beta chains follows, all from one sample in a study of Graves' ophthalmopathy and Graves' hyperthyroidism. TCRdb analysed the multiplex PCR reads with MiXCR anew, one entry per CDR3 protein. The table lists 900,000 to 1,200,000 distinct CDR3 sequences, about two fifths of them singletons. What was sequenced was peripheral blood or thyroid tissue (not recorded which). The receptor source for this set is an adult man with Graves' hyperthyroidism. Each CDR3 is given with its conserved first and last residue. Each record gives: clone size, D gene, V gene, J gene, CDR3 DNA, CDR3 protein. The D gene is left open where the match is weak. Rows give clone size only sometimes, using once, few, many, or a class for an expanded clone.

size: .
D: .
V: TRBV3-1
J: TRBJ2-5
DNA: TGTGCCAGCAGCCAAGACGGCGGGGTGTGGGGTGAGACCCAGTACTTC
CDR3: CASSQDGGVWGETQYF

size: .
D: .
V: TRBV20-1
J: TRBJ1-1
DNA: TGCAGTGCCAGCACCCGGGACACTGAAGCTTTCTTT
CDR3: CSASTRDTEAFF

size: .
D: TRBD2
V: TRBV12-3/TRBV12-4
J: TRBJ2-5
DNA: TGTGCCAGCAGTCTCACCGGGACTAGCGGGGCTGTGGAGACCCAGTACTTC
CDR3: CASSLTGTSGAVETQYF

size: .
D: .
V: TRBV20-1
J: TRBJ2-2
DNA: TGCAGTGCTGGAACTACGAACACCGGGGAGCTGTTTTTT
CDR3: CSAGTTNTGELFF

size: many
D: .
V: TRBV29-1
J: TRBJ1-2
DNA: TGCAGCGTTGTGAGGGTCTATGGCTACACCTTC
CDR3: CSVVRVYGYTF

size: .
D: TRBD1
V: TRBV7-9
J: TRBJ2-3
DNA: TGTGCCAGCAGCTATCGCACAGGGGGCCCTACAGATACGCAGTATTTT
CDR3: CASSYRTGGPTDTQYF

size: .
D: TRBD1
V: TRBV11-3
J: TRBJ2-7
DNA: TGTGCCAGCAGCAACTATCCCCCGGGACAGAGCTACGAGCAGTACTTC
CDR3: CASSNYPPGQSYEQYF

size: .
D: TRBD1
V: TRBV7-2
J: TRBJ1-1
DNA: TGTGCCAGCAGCGAACGACAGGGCTTGTTTTTGAACACTGAAGCTTTCTTT
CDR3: CASSERQGLFLNTEAFF

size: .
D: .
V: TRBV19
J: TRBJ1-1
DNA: TGTGCCAGTAGTATTAGCAGTTCCTCGGGCACTGAAGCTTTCTTT
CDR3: CASSISSSSGTEAFF

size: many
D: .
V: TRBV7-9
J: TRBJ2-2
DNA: TGTGCCAGCAGCTTCCTCTCCGGGGACGGGGAGCTGTTTTTT
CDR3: CASSFLSGDGELFF

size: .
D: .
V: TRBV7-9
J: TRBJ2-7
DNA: TGTGCCAGCAGCTATCACGGGAACACCTACGAGCAGTACTTC
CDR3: CASSYHGNTYEQYF

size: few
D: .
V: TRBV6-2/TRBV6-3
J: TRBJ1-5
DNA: TGTGCCAGCAAATACGGGAACAATCAGCCCCAGCATTTT
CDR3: CASKYGNNQPQHF

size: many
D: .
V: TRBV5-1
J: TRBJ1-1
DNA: TGCGCCAGCAGCTTGGCGGTCCCAAGACCCACTGAAGCTTTCTTT
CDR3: CASSLAVPRPTEAFF

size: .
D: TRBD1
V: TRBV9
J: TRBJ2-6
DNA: TGTGCCAGCAGCGTAGCTCCGGGTGGGGACAGGGAGAATGGGGCCAACGTCCTGACTTTC
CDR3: CASSVAPGGDRENGANVLTF

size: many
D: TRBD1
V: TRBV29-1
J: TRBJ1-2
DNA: TGCAGCGTACAGGGGGCCGAGGGCTACACCTTC
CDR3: CSVQGAEGYTF

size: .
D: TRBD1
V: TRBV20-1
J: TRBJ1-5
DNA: TGCAGTGCCAAGAGGGGGCGAGGCAATCAGCCCCAGCATTTT
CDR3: CSAKRGRGNQPQHF

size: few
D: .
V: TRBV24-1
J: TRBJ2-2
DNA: TGTGCCACCAGTGGATTCGGACACCGGGGGACCGGGGAGCTGTTTTTT
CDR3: CATSGFGHRGTGELFF

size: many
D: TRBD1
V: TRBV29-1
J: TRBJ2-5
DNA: TGCAGCGTTTCTCTGACAGGGGGAATGTTTCAGGAGACCCAGTACTTC
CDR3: CSVSLTGGMFQETQYF

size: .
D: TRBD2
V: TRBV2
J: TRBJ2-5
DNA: TGTGCCAGCAGCGGACTAGCGGGCAACCAAGAGACCCAGTACTTC
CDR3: CASSGLAGNQETQYF

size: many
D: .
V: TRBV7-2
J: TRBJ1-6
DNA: TGTGCCAGCAGCCCCTGGGGCAGTACCTATAATTCACCCCTCCACTTT
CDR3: CASSPWGSTYNSPLHF

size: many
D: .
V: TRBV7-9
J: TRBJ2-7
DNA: TGTGCCAGCGGTGGGGAACGCTCCTACGAGCAGTACTTC
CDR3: CASGGERSYEQYF

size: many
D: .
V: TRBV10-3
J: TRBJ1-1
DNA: TGTGCCATCTCGGGCAGGGACGGGACTGAAGCTTTCTTT
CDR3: CAISGRDGTEAFF

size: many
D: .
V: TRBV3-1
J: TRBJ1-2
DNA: TGTGCCAGCAGCCAAGTAGAACTGGGGTATGGCTACACCTTC
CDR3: CASSQVELGYGYTF

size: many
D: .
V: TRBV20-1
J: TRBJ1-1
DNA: TGCAGTGCTACGGACAGCGCCTACAGCATGAACACTGAAGCTTTCTTT
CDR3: CSATDSAYSMNTEAFF

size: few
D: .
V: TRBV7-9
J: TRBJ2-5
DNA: TGTGCCAGCAGCTCGGGGGCCGGGACTCAAGAGACCCAGTACTTC
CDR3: CASSSGAGTQETQYF

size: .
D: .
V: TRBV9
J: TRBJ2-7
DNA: TGTGCCAGCAGCGTAGGTGAAGGAAGGAGCTCCTACGAGCAGTACTTC
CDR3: CASSVGEGRSSYEQYF

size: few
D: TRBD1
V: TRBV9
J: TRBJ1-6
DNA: TGTGCCAGCAGCGCAGGGGGGGCGTGGTCACCCCTCCACTTT
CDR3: CASSAGGAWSPLHF

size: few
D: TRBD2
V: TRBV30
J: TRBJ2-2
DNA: TGTGCCTGGAAGGGGGCTAGCGGGGGGGACCACGGGGAGCTGTTTTTT
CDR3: CAWKGASGGDHGELFF

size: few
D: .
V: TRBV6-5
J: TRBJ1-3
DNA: TGTGCCAGCAAAAAGGGGCGCTCTGGAAACACCATATATTTT
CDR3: CASKKGRSGNTIYF

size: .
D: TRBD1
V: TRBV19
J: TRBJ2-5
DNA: TGTGCCAGTAGCCCGGGACAGATTAAGGAGACCCAGTACTTC
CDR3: CASSPGQIKETQYF

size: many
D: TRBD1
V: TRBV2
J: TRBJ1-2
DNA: TGTGCCAGCAAATGGACAGGGAACTATGGCTACACCTTC
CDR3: CASKWTGNYGYTF

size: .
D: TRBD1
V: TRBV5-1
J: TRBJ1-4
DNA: TGCGCCAGCAGCAGGAACAGGGGATTAGGTGAAAAACTGTTTTTT
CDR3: CASSRNRGLGEKLFF

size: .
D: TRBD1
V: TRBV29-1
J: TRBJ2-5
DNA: TGCAGCGTTAAGAAGGACAGGGGACAGACCCAGTACTTC
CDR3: CSVKKDRGQTQYF

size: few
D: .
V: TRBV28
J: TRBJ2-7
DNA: TGTGCCAGCAGATATAAAACCCATCGCGCCGAGCAGTACTTC
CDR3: CASRYKTHRAEQYF

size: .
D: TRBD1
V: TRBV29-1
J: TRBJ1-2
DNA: TGCAGCGTGGTCACCTTGGACAGGGAGTATGGCTACACCTTC
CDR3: CSVVTLDREYGYTF

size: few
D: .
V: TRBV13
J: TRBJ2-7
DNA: TGTGCCAGCAGCTTAGGCCGAGGGAAAGCCTACGAGCAGTACTTC
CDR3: CASSLGRGKAYEQYF

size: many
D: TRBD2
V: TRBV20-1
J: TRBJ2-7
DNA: TGCAGTGCTCCTTTGAGCGGGAGGGCCGGCGAGCAGTACTTC
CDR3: CSAPLSGRAGEQYF

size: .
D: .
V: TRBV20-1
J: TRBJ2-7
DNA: TGCAGTGCTAGATCCCAAGCTGGGGGGTTGTACGAGCAGTACTTC
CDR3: CSARSQAGGLYEQYF

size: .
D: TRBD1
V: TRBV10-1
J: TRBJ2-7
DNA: TGCGCCAGCAGTTACAGTGGTCGGGACAGGGGATTCTACGAGCAGTACTTC
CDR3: CASSYSGRDRGFYEQYF

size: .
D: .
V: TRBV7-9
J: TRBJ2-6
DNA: TGCGCCAGCAGCCAAGGTCTTGTGGGCAGGGTCATGGGGGGGGCCAACGTCCTGACTTTC
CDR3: CASSQGLVGRVMGGANVLTF

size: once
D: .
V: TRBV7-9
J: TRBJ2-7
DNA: TGCGCCAGCAACAGAGCAACTAATGAAAACGCCTACGAGCAGTACTTC
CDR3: CASNRATNENAYEQYF

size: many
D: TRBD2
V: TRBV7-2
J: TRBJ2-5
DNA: TGTGCCAGCAACCAATATAGCGGGAGGCACGAGACCCAGTACTTC
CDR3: CASNQYSGRHETQYF

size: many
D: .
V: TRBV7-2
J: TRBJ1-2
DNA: TGTGCCAGCAGCTTAGCCCCAGGAGGGTCTTATGGCTACACCTTC
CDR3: CASSLAPGGSYGYTF

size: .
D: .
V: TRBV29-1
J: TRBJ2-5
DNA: TGCAGCGTTGAAGGGCACCACTCCAGACAGCCACCCTACGACGGGGAGACCCAGTACTTC
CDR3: CSVEGHHSRQPPYDGETQYF

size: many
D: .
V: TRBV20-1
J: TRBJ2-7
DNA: TGCAGTGCTCTCGGGAACCTGGACGAGCAGTACTTC
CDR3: CSALGNLDEQYF

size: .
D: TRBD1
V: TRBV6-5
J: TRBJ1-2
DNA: TGTGCCAGCAGACCTGACAGGGCAGGTGGCTACACCTTC
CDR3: CASRPDRAGGYTF

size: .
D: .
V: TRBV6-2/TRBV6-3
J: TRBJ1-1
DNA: TGTGCCAGCAGCCTTCGGCAGGGGATGGGAAACACTGAAGCTTTCTTT
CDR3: CASSLRQGMGNTEAFF

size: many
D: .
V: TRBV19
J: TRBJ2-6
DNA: TGTGCCAGTTGCACTGTGGGGGTAACTGGGGCCAACGTCCTGACTTTC
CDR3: CASCTVGVTGANVLTF

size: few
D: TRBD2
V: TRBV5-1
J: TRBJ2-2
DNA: TGCGCCAGCCGGGAGGGGAATGAGCAGTTTTTT
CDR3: CASREGNEQFF

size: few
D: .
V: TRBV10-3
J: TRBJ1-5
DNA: TGTGCCATCACTTACAGGACATATAGCAATCAGCCCCAGCATTTT
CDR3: CAITYRTYSNQPQHF

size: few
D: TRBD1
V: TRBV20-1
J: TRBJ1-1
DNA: TGCAGTGCTCAGCCGGGACAGACGAACACTGAAGCTTTCTTT
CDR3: CSAQPGQTNTEAFF

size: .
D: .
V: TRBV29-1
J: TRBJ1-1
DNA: TGCAGCGCCGAGGTTCAGGGAGCTTTCGGCCGTCTCGCTTTCTTT
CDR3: CSAEVQGAFGRLAFF

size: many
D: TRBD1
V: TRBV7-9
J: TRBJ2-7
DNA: TGTGCCAGCAGCCGAGGGACAGCTTCCTACGAGCAGTACTTC
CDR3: CASSRGTASYEQYF

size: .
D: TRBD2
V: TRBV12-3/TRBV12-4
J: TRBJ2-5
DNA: TGTGCCAGCAGCCGACTAGCGGGAGGAATAGAGACCCAGTACTTC
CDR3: CASSRLAGGIETQYF